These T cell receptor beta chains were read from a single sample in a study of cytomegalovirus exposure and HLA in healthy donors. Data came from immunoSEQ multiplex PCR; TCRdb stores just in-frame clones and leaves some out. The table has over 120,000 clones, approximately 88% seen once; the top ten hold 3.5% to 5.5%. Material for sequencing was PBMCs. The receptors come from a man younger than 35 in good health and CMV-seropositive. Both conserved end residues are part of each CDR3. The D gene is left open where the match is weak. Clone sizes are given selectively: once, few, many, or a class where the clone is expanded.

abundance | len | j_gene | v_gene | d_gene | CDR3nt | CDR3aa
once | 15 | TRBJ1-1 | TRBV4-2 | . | TGTGCCAGCAGCCAAGGGGGGGTTGTAGGGGAAGAAGCTTTCTTT | CASSQGGVVGEEAFF
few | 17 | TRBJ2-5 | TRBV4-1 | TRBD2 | TGCGCCAGCAGCCAAGAGAGGGGCGGGGGGCCTCAAGAGACCCAGTACTTC | CASSQERGGGPQETQYF
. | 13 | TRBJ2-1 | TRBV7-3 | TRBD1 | TGTGCCAGCAGCCTAATACAGGGGACTGAGCAGTTCTTC | CASSLIQGTEQFF
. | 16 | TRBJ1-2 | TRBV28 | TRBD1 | TGTGCCAGCAGTTTCCTCGCAGGGTTAGGGACAGGGGGCTACACCTTC | CASSFLAGLGTGGYTF
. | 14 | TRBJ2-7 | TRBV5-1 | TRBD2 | TGCGCCAGCAGGTTGACTAGCGGGACCTACGAGCAGTACTTC | CASRLTSGTYEQYF
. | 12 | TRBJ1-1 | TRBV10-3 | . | TGTGCCATCAGGGAGGGAGGCCCTGAAGCTTTCTTT | CAIREGGPEAFF
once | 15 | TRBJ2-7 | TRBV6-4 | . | TGTGCCAGCAGTGTAGAACAGGGTCCATCCTACGAGCAGTACTTC | CASSVEQGPSYEQYF
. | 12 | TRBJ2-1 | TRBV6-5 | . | TGTGCCAGCAGTTCCAGGGTTCATGAGCAGTTCTTC | CASSSRVHEQFF
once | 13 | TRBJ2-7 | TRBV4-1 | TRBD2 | TGCGCCAGCAGGGCTAGCGGGACCTACGAGCAGTACTTC | CASRASGTYEQYF
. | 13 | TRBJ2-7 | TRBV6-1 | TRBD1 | TGTGCCAGCAGCCCGGGACAGACCTACGAGCAGTACTTC | CASSPGQTYEQYF
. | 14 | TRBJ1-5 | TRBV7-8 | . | TGTGCCAGCAGGGAGAGGGAGGGCAATCAGCCCCAGCATTTT | CASREREGNQPQHF
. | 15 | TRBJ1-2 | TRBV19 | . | TGTGCCAGTAGTATAAACAACGGCCAGGGCTATGGCTACACCTTC | CASSINNGQGYGYTF
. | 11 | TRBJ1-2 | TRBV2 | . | TGTGCCAGCAGTGAGCGGGATGGCTACACCTTC | CASSERDGYTF
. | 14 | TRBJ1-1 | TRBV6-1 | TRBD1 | TGTGCCAGCAGTCCACAGGGGAGAGGGACTGAAGCTTTCTTT | CASSPQGRGTEAFF